This T cell receptor beta chain was sequenced during a study of OX40 agonist ivuxolimab in advanced cancers. Turning to the study itself: Cohort: around 79% men, mean age roughly 60, aged about 20 to 79.

Libraries were prepared by immunoSEQ multiplex PCR; TCRdb keeps only in-frame clonotypes and omits some of them. The sample holds roughly 97,000 clones; approximately 87% are singletons and the top ten take around 5.5%. V lost 2 bases and J lost 4; bases outside the gene matches: 14. The CDR3 totals 17 residues. CDR1 and CDR2 from the germline V gene are LNHNV and YYDKDF (reference sequence). The rearrangement links TRBV15 to TRBJ2-7; TRBD2 matches 7 bases. The source is an adult with an advanced solid tumor such as melanoma, head and neck, liver or kidney cancer. This sample comprised CD4+ or CD8+ T cells sorted from blood, obtained in a trial of the OX40 agonist ivuxolimab. The CDR3 DNA follows: TGTGCCACCAGCAGATCCGGACTAGGAACAGGTTTTTACGAGCAGTACTTC. It codes for CATSRSGLGTGFYEQYF.